A selection of T cell receptor beta chains follows, all from one sample in a study of OX40 agonist ivuxolimab in advanced cancers. Produced via immunoSEQ multiplex PCR; TCRdb's table is partial and in-frame only. Here the sample spans about 59,000 clones, approximately 94% being singletons. The sequencing used CD4+ or CD8+ T cells sorted from blood, collected in a trial of the OX40 agonist ivuxolimab. These receptors were taken from an adult with an advanced solid tumor such as melanoma, head and neck, liver or kidney cancer. The CDR3 runs from the conserved cysteine through the conserved F or W. Each record gives: D gene, CDR3 length, clone size, V gene, J gene, CDR3 protein, CDR3 DNA. D genes are given only for firm matches. The size entry is marked missing in some rows and otherwise reads once, few, many or a size class.

-	15	-	TRBV7-9	TRBJ2-7	CASSLEGHPTHRQYF	TGTGCCAGCAGCTTAGAGGGACACCCTACCCACCGGCAGTACTTC
-	14	-	TRBV13	TRBJ2-5	CASSSRAAQETQYF	TGTGCCAGCAGCTCCAGGGCGGCCCAAGAGACCCAGTACTTC
TRBD2	15	-	TRBV15	TRBJ2-7	CATSRPGLATYEQYF	TGTGCCACCAGCAGACCGGGACTAGCAACTTACGAGCAGTACTTC
-	13	-	TRBV30	TRBJ2-5	CAWIPMAWETQYF	TGTGCCTGGATCCCGATGGCTTGGGAGACCCAGTACTTC
-	16	once	TRBV19	TRBJ2-1	CASSMGSSFPYNEQFF	TGTGCCAGTAGTATGGGGTCCTCATTCCCCTACAATGAGCAGTTCTTC
-	15	-	TRBV21-1	TRBJ2-3	CASSIGAITTDTQYF	TGTGCCAGCAGCATAGGGGCTATAACCACAGATACGCAGTATTTT
-	17	-	TRBV4-3	TRBJ2-1	CASSQDRSRVADNEQFF	TGCGCCAGCAGCCAAGATCGCAGTAGGGTAGCGGACAATGAGCAGTTCTTC
-	15	-	TRBV6-1	TRBJ1-1	CASSGRGHLNTEAFF	TGTGCCAGCAGTGGGCGCGGGCACTTGAACACTGAAGCTTTCTTT
-	17	-	TRBV19	TRBJ1-5	CASSLTLDPYSNQPQHF	TGTGCCAGTTCCTTGACCCTTGACCCTTATAGCAATCAGCCCCAGCATTTT
-	10	-	TRBV29-1	TRBJ2-1	CSVGANEQFF	TGCAGCGTTGGAGCTAATGAGCAGTTCTTC
-	11	-	TRBV7-9	TRBJ2-3	CASQGTDTQYF	TGTGCCAGCCAGGGCACAGATACGCAGTATTTT
TRBD2	17	-	TRBV4-3	TRBJ2-1	CASSQDPAGGLYNEQFF	TGCGCCAGCAGCCAAGATCCCGCGGGAGGCCTTTACAATGAGCAGTTCTTC
TRBD1	17	-	TRBV5-4	TRBJ1-2	CASSLPGQGVPGDGYTF	TGTGCCAGCAGCCTACCGGGACAGGGGGTCCCAGGAGATGGCTACACCTTC
-	14	-	TRBV6-1	TRBJ1-2	CASSEIVSTYGYTF	TGTGCCAGCAGTGAAATAGTGTCTACCTATGGCTACACCTTC
TRBD2	14	-	TRBV4-3	TRBJ2-7	CASSLGKGGHEQYF	TGCGCCAGCAGCCTTGGGAAGGGAGGGCACGAGCAGTACTTC
TRBD2	16	-	TRBV11-3	TRBJ2-3	CASSPGLAENTDTQYF	TGTGCCAGCAGCCCCGGACTAGCGGAGAACACAGATACGCAGTATTTT
-	14	-	TRBV11-3	TRBJ2-7	CASSNRDGSYEQYF	TGTGCCAGCAGCAACCGGGACGGATCCTACGAGCAGTACTTC
TRBD1	12	-	TRBV28	TRBJ1-2	CASSRDRGGYTF	TGTGCCAGCAGCCGGGACAGGGGGGGCTACACCTTC